The 8 T cell receptor beta chains below all came from one sample that was sequenced in a study of blood T cell repertoires in COVID-19 (dated by TCRdb to about 2020). The protocol used for the library was the immunoSEQ multiplex PCR assay. TCRdb took this table from immuneACCESS and kept in-frame rearrangements with V and J called. Such tables lack part of the clones; where checked against another copy, unresolved V genes explain under half of the gap, and the rest is unexplained. The sample table contains approximately 210,000 clones; only one count was recorded for 90% to 95% of them. Approximately 1.2% of the sample goes to the ten largest clones. The source material was peripheral blood. Source of these receptors: a man between 25 and 39 years old with acute or convalescent COVID-19.

J is TRBJ2-4 and V is TRBV11-2; 8 positions match TRBD1. Germline CDR1 reads SGHAT; CDR2 reads FQNNGV. The junction had 10 bases not matched to a gene; V was cut back by 2 bases and J by 1 base. The CDR3 loop spans 18 amino acids. The CDR3 here is CASSLRGETGAAKNIQYF. The CDR3, as DNA: TGTGCCAGCAGCTTAAGGGGGGAGACAGGGGCGGCCAAAAACATTCAGTACTTC.

V is TRBV3-1 (or the pseudogene TRBV3-2) and J is TRBJ1-6; D is uncertain. The CDR3 has 12 amino acids. V shed 4 bases and J shed 9 bases, with 7 bases lying between them. Germline V lookup: CDR1 LGHDT, CDR2 YNNKEL (reference sequence). The CDR3 protein is CASSPWASPLHF. The CDR3 DNA is TGTGCCAGCAGCCCGTGGGCTTCACCCCTCCACTTT.

V usage is TRBV6-5 and J usage is TRBJ1-6, with 9 bases that match TRBD1. The CDR3 is 14 amino acids. Germline trimming cut 4 bases from V and 11 bases from J; bases unmatched to any gene: 6. Germline V lookup: CDR1 MNHEY, CDR2 SVGAGI. The CDR3 loop is CASSSGQGITPLHF. CDR3 sequence (DNA): TGTGCCAGCAGTTCCGGACAGGGGATTACACCCCTCCACTTT.

The V and J genes are TRBV27 and TRBJ2-3; TRBD1 matches 12 bases. From germline, CDR1 is MNHEY and CDR2 SMNVEV (reference sequence). With 0 bases clipped from V and 5 bases from J, the junction kept 6 bases outside the gene matches. The CDR3 is 17 amino acids. The CDR3 here is CASSLSEGQGAGDTQYF. DNA for the CDR3: TGTGCCAGCAGTTTATCAGAGGGACAGGGGGCAGGAGATACGCAGTATTTT.

The chain couples TRBV29-1 to TRBJ1-2, with D perhaps TRBD1 (6 bases). Germline V gene sequence: CDR1 SQVTM, CDR2 ANQGSEA. V gave up 2 bases and J gave up 5 bases, with 24 bases separating them. The CDR3 runs 17 residues. CDR3: CSVEPQGSGRVSYGYTF. The CDR3 DNA sequence: TGCAGCGTTGAACCCCAGGGGAGTGGCAGGGTTAGTTATGGCTACACCTTC.

The chain couples TRBV3-1 (or the pseudogene TRBV3-2) to TRBJ1-3; D remains ambiguous. CDR3 length: 12 residues. V was trimmed by 7 bases and J by 0 bases, leaving 4 bases between them. CDR1 is LGHDT, CDR2 YNNKEL, per germline (reference sequence). CDR3 coding DNA: TGTGCCAGCACTTCCTCTGGAAACACCATATATTTT. Translated, it gives CASTSSGNTIYF.

The CDR3 nucleotides read TGTGCCAGCAGCCAAGTGGCGGGACTAGTCCACGAGCAGTACTTC. Translation: CASSQVAGLVHEQYF. V and J are TRBV14 and TRBJ2-7; 8 positions agree with TRBD2. V trimming: 1 base; J trimming: 5 bases; junction bases outside the gene matches: 7. The germline gives CDR1 SGHDN, CDR2 FVKESK. This CDR3 has 15 residues.

The chain uses TRBV18 and TRBJ2-5; TRBD1 matches at 7 bases. Germline V lookup: CDR1 KGHSH, CDR2 LQKENI. This CDR3 has 13 residues. Trimming removed 5 bases from V and 14 bases from J; junction bases left unmatched: 14. In DNA, the CDR3 is TGTGCCAGCTCAGGAACTCGGGACAGTCTCACTTACTTC. This encodes CASSGTRDSLTYF.